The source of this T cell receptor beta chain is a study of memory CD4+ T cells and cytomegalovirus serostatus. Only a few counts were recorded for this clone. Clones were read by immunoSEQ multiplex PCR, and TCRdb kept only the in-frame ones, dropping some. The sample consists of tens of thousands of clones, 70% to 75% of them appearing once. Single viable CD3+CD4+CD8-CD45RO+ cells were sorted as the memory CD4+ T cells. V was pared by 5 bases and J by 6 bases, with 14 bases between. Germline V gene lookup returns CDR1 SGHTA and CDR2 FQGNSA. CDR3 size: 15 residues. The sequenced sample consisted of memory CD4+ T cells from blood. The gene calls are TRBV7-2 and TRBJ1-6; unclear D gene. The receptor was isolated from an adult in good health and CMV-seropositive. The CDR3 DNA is TGTGCCAGCAGCCCACAGCCAGTCCGTAATTCACCCCTCCACTTT. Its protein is CASSPQPVRNSPLHF.